This TCR beta chain is drawn from a study of blood T cell repertoires in COVID-19 (dated by TCRdb to the early 2020s). Regarding the complete study: Samples covering the acute and convalescent phases of COVID-19 were provided by collaborators in the United States, Italy and Spain. Samples came from the ongoing ImmuneRACE study (first 160 participants) plus 1,254 subjects from 6 global collaborators. Nearly every sample came with metadata listing a de-identified subject ID, COVID-19 status, age in years and sex. The prospective study material was composed of cDNA or gDNA derived from T cells, B-cell-depleted T cells, or PBMCs. The repertoires were released in a freely available public database intended as a resource for research on the immune response to SARS-CoV-2. Where available, HLA class I and class II types were obtained from metadata supplied by the sample provider rather than from assay-based typing. Subjects who had been exposed to COVID-19, were actively infected with it, or had recovered from it provided the deeply sampled blood TCRbeta repertoires that made up the dataset.

Participants in the prospective study were enrolled through a virtual design, were aged roughly 18 to 100 years, and lived in 20 to 30 United States geographic areas. To assign participants to cohorts, the prospective study relied on clinical history that participants themselves reported in a screening survey and a study questionnaire. ImmuneRACE Cohort 3 recovered participants were defined by two consecutive negative NP/OP PCR tests, healthcare professional clearance, or symptom resolution. In the prospective study, mobile phlebotomists collected whole blood, serum and a nasopharyngeal or oropharyngeal swab from each participant. Additional blood draws and questionnaires over an approximately two-month period could optionally be provided by prospective study participants. Before DNA extraction, prospective study blood samples were shipped either frozen or at room temperature. As to this clone: Its antigen is unknown. No much larger clone exists at a distance of one base, and base qualities are not known.

The immunoSEQ Assay, a bias-controlled multiplex PCR, was used to amplify TCRbeta CDR3 regions from genomic DNA. The original methods were these. Nucleated cell counts per sample were estimated from amplification of reference gene primers within the assay. To quantify the absolute abundance of each unique TCRbeta CDR3 rearrangement, sequence reads were collapsed and filtered. For each sample, productive Simpson clonality was calculated by taking the square root of Simpson's diversity index across productive rearrangements. This immuneACCESS table, as held by TCRdb, lists in-frame sequences with V and J called but not all clones. Of the missing ones, under half trace to an unresolved V gene in checked studies; the others have no known cause. V, J and clone size were drawn from that table, and D and trimming were deduced from the DNA. The sample profile shows 180,000 or so clones; roughly 80% of them were found once. Clones ranked in the top ten supply 8% to 13% of the sample.

Sequences GTSNPN (CDR1) and SVGIG (CDR2) are obtained from the germline V gene (reference sequence). After removal of 1 base from V and 3 bases from J, the junction retains 3 bases not matched to a gene. Measured from the cysteine to the phenylalanine, the CDR3 is 14 residues long. The CDR3 DNA has 42 bases and is translated from base 1. Paper-wide results and their limitations: The quantity of clinical and demographic metadata differed by source and by participant and was supplied without curation.

The sequence came from a man aged 45-65 years who had recovered from COVID-19. Source material: PBMCs or T cells enriched from blood (not recorded which). The chain was built from TRBV30 and TRBJ1-1; TRBD1 fits 9 bases in the junction. The nucleotides are TGTGCCTGGAGTGGAGGACAGGGGTACACTGAAGCTTTCTTT. It encodes CAWSGGQGYTEAFF.